Presented here are 3 T cell receptor beta chains from one specimen sequenced in a study of cytomegalovirus exposure and HLA in healthy donors. The study ran its PCR with 60 Vbeta and 13 Jbeta primers. Sequenced by immunoSEQ multiplex PCR; TCRdb stores in-frame clones only, minus some. This repertoire shows about 100,000 clones, roughly 70% found once; its top ten account for 8.5% to 12%. Sequencing was carried out using PBMCs. All receptors come from a man aged 50-59 years in good health and CMV-seronegative.

The chain carries TRBV6-6 and TRBJ1-6; D is ambiguous. The V and J ends lost 2 bases and 10 bases respectively, with 12 bases between them. Germline values: CDR1 MNHNY, CDR2 SVGAGI (reference sequence). The CDR3 is 14 residues long. In DNA form, the CDR3 reads TGTGCCAGCAGTTACACGGAGGTTGACTCACCCCTCCACTTT. Translated, it gives CASSYTEVDSPLHF.

The V call is TRBV7-2, the J call TRBJ2-7, with 7 bases matching TRBD1. CDR1 is SGHTA and CDR2 is FQGNSA in the germline V gene. This CDR3 has 13 residues. V gave up 5 bases and J gave up 4 bases; unmatched junction bases: 5. CDR3: CASSRDRKYEQYF. The CDR3 coding sequence is TGTGCCAGCAGCCGGGACAGAAAATACGAGCAGTACTTC.

The genes are TRBV28 and TRBJ1-1, with 9 bases aligning to TRBD1. CDR1 MDHEN and CDR2 SYDVKM come from the germline V gene. Trimming took 2 bases from V and 5 from J; bases not matched to a gene: 9. The CDR3 sequence is 16 residues long. The CDR3 sequence: CASSLLRTGDRTEAFF. The CDR3 nucleotides read TGTGCCAGCAGTTTACTGAGGACAGGGGATCGGACTGAAGCTTTCTTT.